Each of the 3 T cell receptor beta chains below was sequenced from the same sample in a study of regulatory T cells in long-lasting Graves disease. Stated time point: newly diagnosed GD, antithyroid drugs for less than 3 months. The TCR library was made from RNA extracted from PBMCs. The TCR beta library used iRepertoire HTBI primers with Arm-PCR amplification of CDR3. TCRdb ran MiXCR on the multiplex PCR reads and lists one entry per CDR3 protein. The table shows hundreds of thousands of distinct CDR3 sequences, with more than 15% occurring only once. Separately, the same data were catalogued under a study of T cells in Graves' hyperthyroidism and ophthalmopathy.

Sequenced here: peripheral blood mononuclear cells (PBMCs), sampled at new diagnosis, from a patient treated with antithyroid drugs. The receptors here all came from a woman aged 35-65 years with Graves disease.

This clonotype was recorded at least ten times. This chain uses TRBV9 with TRBJ2-7; D unclear. The V gene lost 0 bases and the J gene lost 7 bases, with 14 bases spanning the gap. CDR3 size: 14 residues. The V gene's germline CDR1 is SGDLS and CDR2 YYNGEE. In DNA, the CDR3 is TGTGCCAGCAGCGTAGGATCTCTGTCTACGGAGCAGTACTTC. This codes for CASSVGSLSTEQYF.

This clonotype was recorded at least ten times. The V gene is TRBV9, the J gene TRBJ1-5; 9 bases are shared with TRBD1. CDR1 and CDR2 (germline): SGDLS, YYNGEE. The CDR3 covers 16 residues. The junction had 7 bases not matched to a gene; V was cut back by 4 bases and J by 2 bases. CDR3 bases: TGTGCCAGCAGCATGGGACAGGGAGGGGGCAATCAGCCCCAGCATTTT. Amino acid sequence: CASSMGQGGGNQPQHF.

This clonotype was recorded at least ten times. The V call is TRBV13, the J call TRBJ1-6, with a possible D match to TRBD1 (5 bases). The CDR3 sequence is 15 residues long. V shed 2 bases and J shed 7 bases, with 12 bases lying between them. Germline V lookup: CDR1 PRHDT, CDR2 FYEKMQ (reference sequence). In DNA form, the CDR3 reads TGTGCCAGCAGCTTAAGTGGGACTGGCAATTCACCCCTCCACTTT. Translated: CASSLSGTGNSPLHF.